Given below is one T cell receptor beta chain in context. The antigen remains unidentified. Trimming took off 0 bases at V and 0 bases at J, with 12 bases between the two ends. Per germline, CDR1 LGHNA and CDR2 YSLEER. The CDR3 is 18 residues long. This record comes from a study of beta chain features in type 1 diabetes. Study-wide points: The question of HLA type influencing TCRB rearrangement was one that remained unresolved here. All four CD4+ subsets of Type 1 diabetes patients contained TCRB CDR3s that were moderately but significantly shorter.

Expressed TCRB transcripts were sequenced after all isolated RNA was converted to cDNA. Data came from immunoSEQ multiplex PCR; TCRdb stores just in-frame clones and leaves some out. The repertoire holds over 650,000 clones, around an eighth seen once, with approximately 0.042% in the top ten. The chain couples TRBV4-3 to TRBJ2-6, with D unresolved. The clonotype comes from a man between 18 and 29 years old with type 1 diabetes. The sample taken for sequencing was naive CD4+ T cells from blood. The CDR3 reads CASSQEGNPFSGANVLTF. CDR3 in DNA: TGCGCCAGCAGCCAAGAGGGTAACCCTTTCTCTGGGGCCAACGTCCTGACTTTC.